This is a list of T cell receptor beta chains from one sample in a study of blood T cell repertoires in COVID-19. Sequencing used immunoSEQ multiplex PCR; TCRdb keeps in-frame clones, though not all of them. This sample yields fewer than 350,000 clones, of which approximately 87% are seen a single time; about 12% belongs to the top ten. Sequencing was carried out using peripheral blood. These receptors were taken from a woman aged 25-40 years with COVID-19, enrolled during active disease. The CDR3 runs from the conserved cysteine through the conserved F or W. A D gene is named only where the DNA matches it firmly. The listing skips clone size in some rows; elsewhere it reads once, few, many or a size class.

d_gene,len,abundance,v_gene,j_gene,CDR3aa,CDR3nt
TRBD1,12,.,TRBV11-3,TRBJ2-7,CASSSTGDEQYF,TGTGCCAGCAGCTCCACAGGGGACGAGCAGTACTTC
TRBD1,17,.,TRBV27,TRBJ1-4,CASSLSLTGAWEEKLFF,TGTGCCAGCAGTTTATCGCTAACAGGGGCATGGGAGGAAAAACTGTTTTTT
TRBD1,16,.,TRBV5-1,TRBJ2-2,CASKSPGQMNTGELFF,TGCGCCAGCAAATCCCCGGGACAGATGAACACCGGGGAGCTGTTTTTT
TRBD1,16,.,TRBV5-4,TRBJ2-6,CASGDSPLSGANVLTF,TGTGCCAGCGGGGACAGCCCCCTCTCTGGGGCCAACGTCCTGACTTTC
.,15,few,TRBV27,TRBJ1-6,CASSSRGTNNSPLHF,TGTGCCAGCAGTTCGCGGGGGACCAATAATTCACCCCTCCACTTT
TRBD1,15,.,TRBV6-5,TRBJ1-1,CASRRDRGVDTEAFF,TGTGCCAGCAGACGGGACAGGGGGGTCGATACTGAAGCTTTCTTT
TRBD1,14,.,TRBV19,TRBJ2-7,CASRSGTGPYEQYF,TGCGCCAGTAGATCTGGGACAGGGCCCTACGAGCAGTACTTC
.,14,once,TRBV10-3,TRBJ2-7,CAISRPDGTYEQYF,TGTGCCATCAGTCGACCGGACGGGACCTACGAGCAGTACTTC
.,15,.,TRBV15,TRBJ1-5,CATSVTAANNQPQHF,TGTGCCACCAGCGTTACAGCGGCTAATAATCAGCCCCAGCATTTT
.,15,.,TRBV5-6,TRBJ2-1,CASSLLGIFDNEQFF,TGTGCCAGCAGCTTACTAGGGATTTTTGACAATGAGCAGTTCTTC
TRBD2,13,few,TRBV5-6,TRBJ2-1,CASSFGGANEQFF,TGTGCCAGCAGCTTCGGGGGGGCCAATGAGCAGTTCTTC
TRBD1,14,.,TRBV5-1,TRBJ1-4,CASSWGTDKEKLFF,TGCGCCAGCAGCTGGGGGACAGACAAGGAAAAACTGTTTTTT
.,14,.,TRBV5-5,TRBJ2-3,CASSFGTSTDTQYF,TGTGCCAGCAGCTTCGGGACTAGCACAGATACGCAGTATTTT
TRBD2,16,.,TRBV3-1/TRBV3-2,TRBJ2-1,CASSPNSGTSDNEQFF,TGTGCCAGCAGCCCCAACTCCGGGACTAGCGACAATGAGCAGTTCTTC
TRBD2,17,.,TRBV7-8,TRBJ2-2,CASSSGLRGGNTGELFF,TGTGCCAGCAGCTCCGGATTGCGGGGGGGTAACACCGGGGAGCTGTTTTTT
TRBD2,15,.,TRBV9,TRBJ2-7,CASSPSGRSSYEQYF,TGTGCCAGCAGCCCCAGCGGGAGGAGCTCCTACGAGCAGTACTTC
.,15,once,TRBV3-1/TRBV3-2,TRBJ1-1,CASSHSWAVKAEAFF,TGTGCCAGCAGCCACAGTTGGGCTGTAAAAGCTGAAGCTTTCTTT
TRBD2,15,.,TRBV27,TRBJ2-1,CASSLSGGPVDEQFF,TGTGCCAGCAGTTTAAGCGGGGGGCCGGTGGATGAGCAGTTCTTC
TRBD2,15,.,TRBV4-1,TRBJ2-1,CASSPPGLADNEQFF,TGCGCCAGCAGCCCTCCCGGACTAGCGGACAATGAGCAGTTCTTC
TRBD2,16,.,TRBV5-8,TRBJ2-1,CASSRLAGGRYNEQFF,TGTGCCAGCAGCCGATTAGCGGGGGGCAGATACAATGAGCAGTTCTTC
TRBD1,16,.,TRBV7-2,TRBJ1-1,CASSLQGPTLHTEAFF,TGTGCCAGCAGCCTACAGGGGCCCACCCTACACACTGAAGCTTTCTTT
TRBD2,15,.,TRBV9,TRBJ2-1,CASSVGASGGSKQFF,TGTGCCAGCAGCGTAGGGGCTAGCGGGGGGAGTAAGCAGTTCTTC
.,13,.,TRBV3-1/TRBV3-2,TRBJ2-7,CASSLTGVGEQYF,TGTGCCAGCAGCCTAACGGGGGTGGGCGAGCAGTACTTC
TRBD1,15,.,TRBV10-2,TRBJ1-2,CASANPQGVVYGYTF,TGCGCCAGCGCGAACCCACAGGGGGTGGTCTATGGCTACACCTTC
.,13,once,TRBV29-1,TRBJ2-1,CSVERVWRHEQFF,TGCAGCGTTGAGAGAGTCTGGAGGCATGAGCAGTTCTTC
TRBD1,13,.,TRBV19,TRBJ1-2,CASSGQGGNGYTF,TGTGCCAGTTCCGGACAGGGGGGGAATGGCTACACCTTC
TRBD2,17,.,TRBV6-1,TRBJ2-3,CASSDYVLAGGPDTQYF,TGTGCCAGCAGTGACTACGTACTAGCGGGGGGCCCAGATACGCAGTATTTT
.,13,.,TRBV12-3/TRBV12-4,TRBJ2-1,CASSPSGGDEQFF,TGTGCCAGCAGCCCCTCCGGAGGCGATGAGCAGTTCTTC